The sequence of this TCR beta chain was determined in a study of cytomegalovirus exposure and HLA in healthy donors (dated by TCRdb to the late 2010s). Background on the whole study: An earlier analysis of fewer than 750 of the donors reported 250 to 300 Gb of sequence data and about 120 million unique TCR beta sequences obtained from roughly 180 million T cells. In addition to the first cohort of 666 subjects, a separate validation cohort of some 120 different subjects was used. The study combined high-throughput TCR immunosequencing, statistical association of individual TCRs with disease status, and machine learning to predict cytomegalovirus infection status. A later genetic analysis used genome-wide SNP genotypes for about 60% of the roughly 700 donors, treating that subset as a discovery cohort. The study used immunosequencing to profile the T cell repertoires of 666 subjects and linked those repertoires to cytomegalovirus serostatus. Both class I and class II loci were covered by HLA typing, at four-digit resolution. Roughly five DR-DQ haplotypes were handled as single units for association and clustering because linkage in the cohort was strong. The study was designed to test whether signatures of past pathogen exposure could be identified by cataloging public T cell receptors. Rather than drawing on any new phenotypic data, the later analysis identified candidate immune exposures from TCR beta sequences and the way those sequences occurred across donors. Of the approximately 400 genotyped donors, approximately 83% fell in the genetic ancestry cluster associated with self-reported Caucasian donors. Donor age, sex, ethnicity and CMV serostatus were compiled together with the repertoire data. An earlier analysis of 587 of the donors used high-throughput TCR beta sequencing to judge whether each TCR beta V gene segment behaved as functional or pseudogenic. Across 300 to 400 genotyped donors of the cohort, an average of roughly 230,000 unique TCR beta nucleotide sequences per donor were sequenced, and approximately 17% of those sequences were non-productive. A later analysis re-examined previously published TCR beta repertoires from just over 650 donors and added high-resolution HLA genotyping to investigate patterns of TCR occurrence. About 280 gigabases of sequencing data and around 85 million unique TCR sequences made up an early release that covered 500 to 650 HLA-typed donors. Every discovery cohort repertoire had been produced on one sequencing platform. The number of typed donors differed by locus: about 620-630 for A, B, C, DRB1 and DQB1; approximately 520 for DQA1; 606 for DPA1; and roughly 470 for DPB1.

What the work shows at the level of the full study, not this receptor alone: In an earlier analysis of about 550 of the donors, most TCR beta V segments were observed in productive rearrangements about 87% or about 30% of the time, broadly matching IMGT annotations. Because HLA typing was missing for some donors at each locus, association tests included only the typed subset. The classifier was reported to diagnose cytomegalovirus status with high specificity and sensitivity in both the original and validation cohorts. According to a later analysis, TCR association rates differed among HLA loci, with DRB1 alleles showing the most associated TCRs and HLA-C alleles showing the fewest. A further reported finding was that TCR beta sequences accurately predicted the HLA-A and HLA-B alleles for most subjects in the first cohort. In vitro tests confirmed that a few of the cytomegalovirus-associated TCR beta chains recognize cytomegalovirus antigens. Specific HLA alleles were associated with some 15,000 TCR beta sequences at a false discovery rate of 0.05 in a later analysis. Across donors, most TCR sequences were observed very rarely, whereas some public TCRs were present in many individuals. Some IMGT-functional V segments, including TRBV6-2 and TRBV6-3, could not be told apart with the 87-base-pair reads, so those segments were excluded. In a later genetic analysis, a missense DCLRE1C variant was associated with V-gene and J-gene trimming of TCR beta chains, and the association was replicated in an independent cohort. Correlated functional status among segregating V segments might reflect linkage disequilibrium, but an unknown experimental factor could not be ruled out. Compared with the approximately 720-donor mean, donors in an Asian-associated ancestry cluster had fewer N-insertions in productive TCRs, according to a later genetic analysis. The cohort was sequenced for TCR beta chains only, and without alpha or paired-chain data the features that could be detected were limited. The presence/absence analyses assumed that sequencing depth was roughly uniform across donors, and that assumption may not be true. Strong co-occurrence of HLA alleles, especially DR and DQ, made assigning TCR associations to individual alleles difficult. In a later analysis, most CMV-associated TCR beta chains were found to appear HLA-restricted, with HLA associations seemingly driven largely by CMV exposure. A total of 150 or so TCR beta chains were listed by the study as associated with cytomegalovirus. The authors suggested that the approach could potentially be extended to other disease states and immunological phenotypes. In a later analysis, HLA-associated TCR beta chains were found to be more clonally expanded and to have lower generation probabilities than equally common non-associated chains. According to a later analysis, parvovirus B19, influenza, CMV and Epstein-Barr virus appeared linked to several top co-occurrence clusters. The sequencing pipeline was judged likely to have produced a cluster of highly shared sequence variants as a technical artifact. The earlier analysis of nearly 600 of the donors excluded about 16 rarely observed V segments, including chromosome 9 orphons, because counts were too low. Immune exposure information for the cohort was limited to CMV serostatus.

Library creation used the immunoSEQ multiplex PCR assay. For the multiplex PCR, a mixture combining 60 forward primers for TCR Vbeta segments and 13 reverse primers for TCR Jbeta segments was used. Amplification of the CDR3 region of rearranged TCR beta genes was performed with a multiplex PCR assay on genomic DNA. On the Illumina HiSeq System, the amplified TCR beta libraries were sequenced as 87-base-pair reads. Under the source paper's analysis protocol: A later analysis tallied tens of millions of unique TCR beta chains across the 666 repertoires, and about 12 million of those chains were shared by two or more donors. To remove PCR and sequencing errors, raw reads were error-corrected and collapsed into unique sequences using a nearest-neighbor algorithm that merged closely related sequences. V, D and J gene segments were assigned by aligning CDR3 sequences to IMGT reference sequences. Each retained sequence needed at least a six-nucleotide match to both a V gene segment and a J gene segment. A rearrangement was called productive if the CDR3 had no stop codons and remained in frame with V and J, and every other rearrangement was called non-productive. CDR3 was defined according to IMGT convention as the region running from the second conserved V-encoded cysteine to the conserved J-encoded phenylalanine. The earlier analysis of some 580 of the donors excluded any sequence lacking an unambiguous match to a single V gene segment. An earlier analysis of about 590 of the donors classified V segments as functional when productive rearrangements were above 56.7% and as segregating when the standard deviation between donors was above 5%. A statistical classification framework was developed to diagnose cytomegalovirus status using the catalog of TCR beta chain sequences. In a later analysis, TCR nucleotide sequences were compared against IMGT/GENE-DB human TR gene sequences so that V and J genes could be assigned. The TCRdist pipeline was used in a later analysis to assign CDR3 sequences and most-parsimonious VDJ recombination scenarios. In a later analysis, each TCR beta chain was defined by its CDR3 amino acid sequence together with its V-gene family, and reads without a unique V-gene family were excluded. As a way to deal with suspected cross-contamination and a sequencing artifact, a later analysis dropped approximately 590 nucleotide sequences that were highly shared and had low generation probability. For each public chain, a later analysis derived a clonal expansion index from normalized ranks of inferred template counts within each repertoire. A later analysis computed generation probabilities with a VDJ recombination model fitted to out-of-frame rearrangements, and checked the results against IGoR. In a later analysis, hypergeometric tests were used to score TCR-TCR, TCR-HLA and TCR-CMV co-occurrence, with a repertoire-size bias correction applied to TCR pairs. False discovery rates were estimated in a later analysis by permuting HLA or CMV assignments 20 times. In a later analysis, co-occurring TCRs were grouped using DBSCAN, with TCRdist sequence similarity added in when clustering inside HLA-allele-positive subsets. Repertoires with fewer than 30,000 or more than 120,000 public chains, plus five repertoires with anomalous nucleotide sharing, were excluded from co-occurrence clustering. TCRdb carries this immuneACCESS record with in-frame sequences only. Its versions omit some clonotypes, under half of them owing to an unresolved V gene in the studies checked, with the rest unexplained. Clonal size and the V and J genes are those of that table, whereas D and trimming came from the DNA. The sample data list fewer than 300,000 clones, and 80% to 90% of these were observed just once. Almost 4% of the sample lies in the top ten.

Turning to this clone: What this receptor recognizes is not known. No much larger clonotype is one base removed from it; base qualities were not supplied.

The cysteine opens and the phenylalanine closes a CDR3 of 16 amino acids. Only the CDR3 part of the read is kept: 48 bases, read in frame from the first base. At the junction V is shortened by 6 bases and J by 7 bases; bases outside the gene matches: 8. Sequences KGHSH (CDR1) and LQKENI (CDR2) are obtained from the germline V gene. The cohort consisted of 650 to 700 healthy bone marrow donors. All cohort members were sampled while nominally healthy, although unrecorded immune exposures were likely present. The donor tested CMV seropositive, placing the donor among the roughly 270 seropositive members of the cohort. A peripheral blood sample was provided by each donor, and peripheral blood mononuclear cells were used for TCR beta sequencing. The Qiagen DNeasy Blood Extraction Kit was used to extract genomic DNA from the blood cell samples.

The sample was PBMCs. This sequence uses TRBV18 and TRBJ2-1; 14 bases in the middle match TRBD2. The source of this sequence is a middle-aged man in good health and CMV-seropositive. The bases read TGTGCCAGCTCCGACCCGGGGACTAGCGGGAGAAATGAGCAGTTCTTC. Translated, it gives CASSDPGTSGRNEQFF.